This is a list of T cell receptor beta chains from one sample in a study of blood T cell repertoires in COVID-19. The method was immunoSEQ multiplex PCR; TCRdb's version includes in-frame clones alone and lacks a portion of them. The sample holds around 110,000 clones, 70% to 90% seen once. The material sequenced was peripheral blood. The receptors were sampled from a young man with acute or convalescent COVID-19. CDR3s include the opening cysteine and the closing phenylalanine or tryptophan. A D gene is named only where the DNA matches it firmly. Clone size appears in some rows only: once, few, many, or a class for an expanded clone.

CDR3aa	CDR3nt	j_gene	abundance	d_gene	v_gene
CASSPTSDTDTQYF	TGTGCCAGCAGCCCGACTAGCGACACAGATACGCAGTATTTT	TRBJ2-3	.	TRBD2	TRBV7-3
CASSQGAGGGGGELFF	TGCGCCAGCAGCCAAGGGGCCGGGGGGGGCGGCGGGGAGCTGTTTTTT	TRBJ2-2	.	TRBD2	TRBV4-3
CASSLEGAGGYTF	TGCGCCAGCAGCTTGGAAGGGGCCGGAGGCTACACCTTC	TRBJ1-2	.	.	TRBV5-1
CASSLRGGDEQFF	TGTGCCAGCAGCTTACGCGGGGGCGATGAGCAGTTCTTC	TRBJ2-1	.	.	TRBV11-3
CASSIGVDQPQHF	TGTGCCAGTAGTATCGGGGTAGATCAGCCCCAGCATTTT	TRBJ1-5	.	.	TRBV19
CASSIGRQGNEKLFF	TGTGCCAGTAGTATCGGGCGACAGGGTAATGAAAAACTGTTTTTT	TRBJ1-4	.	TRBD1	TRBV19
CASSLNGQWQGRNEQFF	TGTGCCAGCAGCTTAAACGGGCAGTGGCAGGGCCGCAATGAGCAGTTCTTC	TRBJ2-1	.	.	TRBV7-3
CASSPGQGYYGYTF	TGTGCCAGCAGCCCTGGGCAGGGCTACTATGGCTACACCTTC	TRBJ1-2	.	.	TRBV4-2
CASSFSLDSPSGQPQHF	TGTGCCAGCAGTTTCTCCCTCGACTCCCCCTCGGGTCAGCCCCAGCATTTT	TRBJ1-5	.	.	TRBV6-2/TRBV6-3
CASSLTSGRISGELFF	TGTGCCAGCAGCTTAACCAGCGGGAGGATATCCGGGGAGCTGTTTTTT	TRBJ2-2	.	TRBD2	TRBV7-3
CASSQQVFEKLFF	TGTGCCAGCAGCCAACAGGTCTTTGAAAAACTGTTTTTT	TRBJ1-4	.	.	TRBV4-2
CASRNWLAGTQETQYF	TGCGCCAGCAGGAATTGGCTAGCGGGGACGCAAGAGACCCAGTACTTC	TRBJ2-5	once	TRBD2	TRBV10-2
CASSTTQNTGELFF	TGTGCCAGCAGCACTACCCAGAACACCGGGGAGCTGTTTTTT	TRBJ2-2	.	.	TRBV9
CASSVGVTGSNEQFF	TGTGCCAGCAGCGTAGGGGTGACAGGGTCTAATGAGCAGTTCTTC	TRBJ2-1	once	TRBD1	TRBV9
CAISRGQEEHGYTF	TGTGCCATCAGCCGGGGACAGGAGGAACATGGCTACACCTTC	TRBJ1-2	.	TRBD1	TRBV10-3
CASSRTIPYNSPLHF	TGTGCCAGCAGCCGGACAATCCCCTATAATTCACCCCTCCACTTT	TRBJ1-6	.	.	TRBV6-5
CASSPGLDTDTQYF	TGTGCCAGCTCCCCCGGACTAGATACAGATACGCAGTATTTT	TRBJ2-3	.	TRBD2	TRBV18
CASLAGTNTGELFF	TGTGCCAGCCTGGCAGGGACGAACACCGGGGAGCTGTTTTTT	TRBJ2-2	.	.	TRBV2
CASSLFAGTAYNEQFF	TGTGCCAGCAGCCTCTTCGCGGGGACGGCGTACAATGAGCAGTTCTTC	TRBJ2-1	.	.	TRBV14
CASSVEGTALATNEKLFF	TGTGCCAGCAGCGTAGAGGGGACAGCTCTTGCAACTAATGAAAAACTGTTTTTT	TRBJ1-4	.	TRBD1	TRBV9
CASSLPLDRMNSPLHF	TGTGCCAGCAGTCTCCCCTTGGACAGGATGAATTCACCCCTCCACTTT	TRBJ1-6	.	TRBD1	TRBV6-2/TRBV6-3
CASTLQGAGYTF	TGTGCCAGCACACTACAGGGGGCTGGCTACACCTTC	TRBJ1-2	.	TRBD1	TRBV5-6
CASSFGQGPSMNTEAFF	TGTGCCAGCAGCTTCGGTCAGGGGCCCTCCATGAACACTGAAGCTTTCTTT	TRBJ1-1	.	.	TRBV5-6
CASSPGQNTEAFF	TGTGCCAGCTCACCCGGACAGAACACTGAAGCTTTCTTT	TRBJ1-1	.	.	TRBV18
CASSPLSGSSYNEQFF	TGCGCCAGCAGCCCTCTTAGCGGGAGCTCCTACAATGAGCAGTTCTTC	TRBJ2-1	.	TRBD2	TRBV5-1
CSARAGKLFF	TGCAGTGCCCGAGCTGGAAAACTGTTTTTT	TRBJ1-4	.	.	TRBV20-1
CASRGDRTYEQYF	TGTGCCAGTAGGGGGGACAGAACCTACGAGCAGTACTTC	TRBJ2-7	.	TRBD1	TRBV19
CASSSLGEKLFF	TGTGCCAGCAGCTCCCTAGGTGAAAAACTGTTTTTT	TRBJ1-4	.	.	TRBV7-9
CASSYMEGMGTEAFF	TGTGCCAGCAGCTATATGGAGGGTATGGGGACTGAAGCTTTCTTT	TRBJ1-1	.	.	TRBV5-4
CASSLGAGDSNQPQHF	TGTGCCAGCAGCTTAGGGGCAGGGGATAGCAATCAGCCCCAGCATTTT	TRBJ1-5	once	.	TRBV7-8
CASSSRLSLAYEQYF	TGTGCCAGCAGTTCCCGACTATCTCTCGCATACGAGCAGTACTTC	TRBJ2-7	.	.	TRBV27
CASSRNQPQHF	TGTGCCAGCAGCCGGAATCAGCCCCAGCATTTT	TRBJ1-5	.	.	TRBV12-3/TRBV12-4
CASSPTPGQGYNEQFF	TGCGCCAGCAGCCCAACCCCTGGACAGGGTTACAATGAGCAGTTCTTC	TRBJ2-1	once	TRBD1	TRBV4-1
CASSQGGDPRVDTQYF	TGTGCCAGCAGCCAAGGGGGGGACCCACGGGTAGATACGCAGTATTTT	TRBJ2-3	once	.	TRBV3-1/TRBV3-2
CASSTTGANQPQHF	TGTGCCAGTAGTACCACAGGGGCGAATCAGCCCCAGCATTTT	TRBJ1-5	once	TRBD1	TRBV19
CASSLVVGAAVAFF	TGTGCCAGCAGCTTGGTCGTAGGGGCAGCCGTAGCTTTCTTT	TRBJ1-1	once	.	TRBV5-4
CASSGLAGDTGELFF	TGTGCCAGCAGTGGACTAGCGGGCGACACCGGGGAGCTGTTTTTT	TRBJ2-2	once	TRBD2	TRBV3-1/TRBV3-2
CASSLFGGGGNTGELFF	TGTGCCAGCAGTCTTTTCGGGGGGGGCGGTAACACCGGGGAGCTGTTTTTT	TRBJ2-2	once	TRBD2	TRBV6-6
CASSLIQGLNTEAFF	TGTGCCAGCAGCTTAATCCAGGGCTTGAACACTGAAGCTTTCTTT	TRBJ1-1	.	.	TRBV7-9
CASSSPLRANEQFF	TGTGCCAGCAGCTCACCACTCAGGGCCAATGAGCAGTTCTTC	TRBJ2-1	once	.	TRBV7-3